Listed below are T cell receptor beta chains from one sample, sequenced in a study of patients and donors after allogeneic stem cell transplantation. TCRdb re-called the RT-PCR reads through MiXCR, storing one row per CDR3 protein. The table lists 150,000 to 200,000 distinct CDR3 sequences, roughly 31% of them singletons. Sequenced: blood, either unsorted or a sorted T cell fraction (not recorded which). These receptors came from a human donor who was either an allogeneic HSCT recipient or a stem cell or donor lymphocyte infusion donor (not recorded which). It is not recorded whose cells these are; they may come from a transplant donor. Each CDR3 is given with its conserved first and last residue. Only some rows state a clone size, as once, few, many or a class for expanded clones.

NA	TRBV30	TRBJ2-7	CAWSVWGKVGEQYF
few	TRBV20-1	TRBJ2-3	CSAYNRESSTDTQYF
NA	TRBV27	TRBJ2-1	CASSPSRQNEQFF
few	TRBV7-9	TRBJ2-7	CASSRGLLPYEQYF
NA	TRBV4-3	TRBJ1-1	CASSQDRLNTEAFF
few	TRBV5-4	TRBJ2-1	CASSMTREQFF
NA	TRBV6-1	TRBJ2-1	CASSEQGTLYNEQFF
few	TRBV7-3	TRBJ1-5	CASSYSDRGSNQPQHF
NA	TRBV20-1	TRBJ2-4	CSANRPAAKNIQYF
few	TRBV4-3	TRBJ1-2	CASSQDETVGANYGYTF
few	TRBV7-8	TRBJ1-3	CASSQFTGTAGNTIYF
few	TRBV27	TRBJ1-2	CASSFSGNYGYTF
NA	TRBV12-3/TRBV12-4	TRBJ2-1	CASSLGKGWQQFF
few	TRBV6-2/TRBV6-3	TRBJ2-4	CASSYPTEVGAKNIQYF
many	TRBV25-1	TRBJ1-2	CASSDPHQGSPGYTF
NA	TRBV28	TRBJ2-7	CASSPSGAANEQYF
NA	TRBV4-2	TRBJ2-2	CASSLGGLNTGELFF
few	TRBV5-1	TRBJ1-1	CASSLIGGTTEAFF
NA	TRBV5-1	TRBJ2-1	CASSHPGTSGRGNEQFF
many	TRBV27	TRBJ1-5	CATRRFDNQPQHF
NA	TRBV20-1	TRBJ2-7	CSAPPSRGGYEQYF
few	TRBV6-6	TRBJ1-2	CASWDSLGAYNYGYTF
NA	TRBV7-9	TRBJ2-1	CASSLAAGSEQFF
many	TRBV12-3/TRBV12-4	TRBJ2-5	CASRTTERKTQYF
NA	TRBV12-3/TRBV12-4	TRBJ1-5	CASSLEGTNQPQHF
few	TRBV4-2	TRBJ1-2	CASSYPRGRDGYTF
NA	TRBV4-1	TRBJ1-2	CASSQPYKDGYTF
few	TRBV5-6	TRBJ1-5	CASTLPANDRINQPQHF
NA	TRBV10-3	TRBJ2-1	CAISRTEAYNEQFF
NA	TRBV6-5	TRBJ2-5	CASSPFIQETQYF
NA	TRBV20-1	TRBJ2-7	CSARERRSGSRSYEQYF
many	TRBV24-1	TRBJ2-1	CATSETSGRHEQFF
NA	TRBV18	TRBJ2-3	CASSPRSAGSTDTQYF
NA	TRBV6-2/TRBV6-3	TRBJ2-2	CASSGRESPNTGELFF
many	TRBV12-3/TRBV12-4	TRBJ1-1	CASSLIRLNTEAFF
NA	TRBV20-1	TRBJ2-3	CSTLAGGLIDTQYF
many	TRBV5-1	TRBJ1-4	CASSLDVPTGEKLFF
few	TRBV12-3/TRBV12-4	TRBJ2-3	CASRPRPGLPPDTQYF
few	TRBV7-9	TRBJ2-5	CASSLEKGVVETQYF
few	TRBV20-1	TRBJ2-7	CSASPLAGGSYEQYF
once	TRBV15	TRBJ2-3	CATSRDFLGDRDTDTQYF
NA	TRBV9	TRBJ2-1	CASSVGASGYNEQFF
few	TRBV4-2	TRBJ2-7	CASSQGRLASEQYF